These T cell receptor beta chains were read from a single sample in a study of shared clonotypes between healthy human individuals. Sequencing used immunoSEQ multiplex PCR; TCRdb keeps in-frame clones, though not all of them. This sample has about 2.3 million clones; 85% to 95% occur once, and the top ten carry 0.37%. The specimen was naive CD4+ T cells from PBMCs. The source is a man aged 18-30 years in good health. Some clones in this sample may be carry-over from other donors' samples. Both conserved end residues are trimmed from each CDR3.

v_gene: TRBV27
j_gene: TRBJ2-7
CDR3aa: ASSFQVLGEQY

v_gene: TRBV11-1
j_gene: TRBJ1-1
CDR3aa: ASSLTELNTEAF

v_gene: TRBV5-4
j_gene: TRBJ2-5
CDR3aa: ASSQQGMETQY

v_gene: TRBV6-1
j_gene: TRBJ1-2
CDR3aa: ASGADRAVGYT

v_gene: TRBV5-6
j_gene: TRBJ2-1
CDR3aa: ASSSTAGPSNEQF

v_gene: TRBV5-1
j_gene: TRBJ2-1
CDR3aa: ASSLYLSVSRGDEQF

v_gene: TRBV5-1
j_gene: TRBJ1-1
CDR3aa: ASSPTGRENTEAF

v_gene: TRBV27
j_gene: TRBJ2-7
CDR3aa: ASSGAGEQY

v_gene: TRBV29-1
j_gene: TRBJ2-5
CDR3aa: SVGDRQETQY

v_gene: TRBV4-3
j_gene: TRBJ2-1
CDR3aa: ASSRVARASGRAYNEQF

v_gene: TRBV28
j_gene: TRBJ2-7
CDR3aa: ASRQSGREQY

v_gene: TRBV28
j_gene: TRBJ2-7
CDR3aa: ASSGTLREQY

v_gene: TRBV18
j_gene: TRBJ2-7
CDR3aa: ASSSGQPYEQY

v_gene: TRBV30
j_gene: TRBJ1-1
CDR3aa: AWSLGQGPNTEAF

v_gene: TRBV5-4
j_gene: TRBJ2-7
CDR3aa: ASSPEGGSYEQY

v_gene: TRBV6-1
j_gene: TRBJ2-5
CDR3aa: ASTRDRYYQETQY

v_gene: TRBV11-2
j_gene: TRBJ2-7
CDR3aa: ASSSLGTDRVSYEQY

v_gene: TRBV30
j_gene: TRBJ1-1
CDR3aa: ACRRVNTEAF

v_gene: TRBV6-1
j_gene: TRBJ1-2
CDR3aa: ASSDTGTTNYGYT

v_gene: TRBV6-6
j_gene: TRBJ1-5
CDR3aa: ASGESQGAPRQPQH

v_gene: TRBV28
j_gene: TRBJ1-2
CDR3aa: ASNLLGAQDGGYT

v_gene: TRBV7-2
j_gene: TRBJ2-2
CDR3aa: ASNALFTGELF

v_gene: TRBV2
j_gene: TRBJ1-1
CDR3aa: ASSYQAMNTEAF

v_gene: TRBV10-3
j_gene: TRBJ2-2
CDR3aa: AIPTWTTGELF

v_gene: TRBV7-9
j_gene: TRBJ1-1
CDR3aa: ASSLANPLSPTEAF

v_gene: TRBV30
j_gene: TRBJ2-5
CDR3aa: AWSVGKETQY

v_gene: TRBV6-5
j_gene: TRBJ1-2
CDR3aa: ASSWRPGAFHYGYT

v_gene: TRBV11-2
j_gene: TRBJ1-2
CDR3aa: ASSSDRAVTT

v_gene: TRBV5-6
j_gene: TRBJ1-1
CDR3aa: ASSPRAGGGTEAF

v_gene: TRBV7-9
j_gene: TRBJ2-1
CDR3aa: ASSPRWDGNNYNEQF

v_gene: TRBV6-6
j_gene: TRBJ2-2
CDR3aa: ASSYSDSITGELF

v_gene: TRBV19
j_gene: TRBJ2-7
CDR3aa: ASSLSGTGRYEQY

v_gene: TRBV6-5
j_gene: TRBJ2-7
CDR3aa: ASRPTGANSYEQY

v_gene: TRBV5-1
j_gene: TRBJ2-2
CDR3aa: ASSLPLLGGPGELF

v_gene: TRBV15
j_gene: TRBJ2-4
CDR3aa: ATSRPHRDKNIQY

v_gene: TRBV5-4
j_gene: TRBJ1-2
CDR3aa: ASSDIGDRGDGYT

v_gene: TRBV6-4
j_gene: TRBJ1-2
CDR3aa: ASSDSGQGAFGYT

v_gene: TRBV30
j_gene: TRBJ2-2
CDR3aa: ACRGQGGELF

v_gene: TRBV5-1
j_gene: TRBJ2-7
CDR3aa: ASSVRLAGDHEQY

v_gene: TRBV9
j_gene: TRBJ2-5
CDR3aa: ASSGSGTSAETQY

v_gene: TRBV6-6
j_gene: TRBJ2-5
CDR3aa: ASSAKLN

v_gene: TRBV6-5
j_gene: TRBJ2-7
CDR3aa: ASRPAGSYEQY

v_gene: TRBV4-1
j_gene: TRBJ2-1
CDR3aa: ASSHGLAGDTYNEQF

v_gene: TRBV10-1
j_gene: TRBJ1-1
CDR3aa: ASSVGQGGTEAF

v_gene: TRBV28
j_gene: TRBJ1-1
CDR3aa: ASSLVKAGYTEAF

v_gene: TRBV30
j_gene: TRBJ2-2
CDR3aa: AWSVSLNTGELF

v_gene: TRBV16
j_gene: TRBJ2-7
CDR3aa: ASSRTLTSGTPYEQY

v_gene: TRBV7-3
j_gene: TRBJ2-5
CDR3aa: ASSPGALRETQY

v_gene: TRBV6-5
j_gene: TRBJ2-7
CDR3aa: ASRWTSGVYYEQY

v_gene: TRBV10-3
j_gene: TRBJ1-5
CDR3aa: AIRDSDQPQH

v_gene: TRBV6-6
j_gene: TRBJ1-6
CDR3aa: ASSWTGGRDSPLH

v_gene: TRBV7-2
j_gene: TRBJ1-4
CDR3aa: ASSLRQGTNEKLF

v_gene: TRBV25-1
j_gene: TRBJ2-4
CDR3aa: ASSDLGTLAKNIQY

v_gene: TRBV18
j_gene: TRBJ2-6
CDR3aa: ASSPRGDGANVLT

v_gene: TRBV7-2
j_gene: TRBJ2-7
CDR3aa: ASIDRGRSVNEQY

v_gene: TRBV6-1
j_gene: TRBJ1-6
CDR3aa: ASSELGGGNSPLH

v_gene: TRBV27
j_gene: TRBJ1-2
CDR3aa: ATRGSLRGVYGYT

v_gene: TRBV6-1
j_gene: TRBJ1-2
CDR3aa: ATTLDRGFYGYT

v_gene: TRBV15
j_gene: TRBJ1-4
CDR3aa: ATSGRTVTNEKLF

v_gene: TRBV11-2
j_gene: TRBJ2-1
CDR3aa: ASSPRTGNYNEQF